The TCR beta chain described here comes from a study of early stage breast cancer tumors. Points from the study as a whole: In most of the 16 patients, blood comparison separated tumor from normal breast. Most shared enriched TCRB sequences were commonly generated ones. Functional markers like CD4, CD8 and FOXP3 were missed in bulk sequencing. Compared with adjacent normal breast, tumors showed approximately 2.5-fold denser, more clonal T cells.

Comment on this clone: What it recognizes is unknown.

The ends lost 0 bases at V and 1 base at J; junction bases unmatched: 5. The CDR3 sequence is 16 residues long. Germline V gene sequence: CDR1 MNHEY, CDR2 SMNVEV (reference sequence). The data were produced by immunoSEQ multiplex PCR, yet TCRdb's version contains in-frame clones alone and is incomplete. The sample includes about 51,000 clones, more than 70% of them seen just once. The chain uses TRBV27 and TRBJ1-1; 7 positions match TRBD1. The sequenced sample consisted of blood. This receptor was obtained from a person aged 40 to 49 with breast cancer. DNA of the CDR3: TGTGCCAGCAGTTTATCGCGGGGACAGCCGAACACTGAAGCTTTCTTT. As protein: CASSLSRGQPNTEAFF.